These 20 T cell receptor beta chains were sequenced from one sample in a study of blood T cells in healthy people across ages. A second PCR, run for about 7 to 12 cycles, used a sample-barcoded 5' primer plus a J-beta primer mix. Using its own MiXCR run on the 5' RACE reads, TCRdb lists one record per CDR3 protein. The sample has 650,000 or so distinct CDR3 sequences, roughly half seen once. The sample taken for sequencing was blood. These receptors were collected from a woman over 75 in good health.

V usage is TRBV6-5 and J usage is TRBJ2-3; TRBD2 aligns across 9 bases. Germline CDR1 MNHEY, CDR2 SVGAGI. V dropped 8 bases and J dropped 2; count of bases not matched to a gene: 5. The CDR3 spans 14 residues. The CDR3: CASYASGVTDTQYF. The CDR3 DNA follows: TGTGCCAGCTATGCTAGCGGGGTCACAGATACGCAGTATTTT.

This chain joins TRBV11-1 and TRBJ2-1, with D perhaps matching TRBD1 (6 bases). Germline V lookup: CDR1 SGHAT, CDR2 FQDESV (reference sequence). Trimming pared 5 bases from V and 2 bases from J, leaving 13 bases between. The CDR3 contains 15 residues. The CDR3 DNA follows: TGTGCCAGCAGCCGTCTGGGACAAACCTACAATGAGCAGTTCTTC. It is translated as CASSRLGQTYNEQFF.

The chain uses TRBV14 and TRBJ2-4; no firm D call. With the DNA end fitting TRBJ2-7 better, the J assignment may be wrong. There are 15 residues in the CDR3. Germline assignment: CDR1 SGHDN and CDR2 FVKESK. The DNA of the CDR3 is TGTGCCAGCAGCCAAGATTTGGTCAGGAAGTACGAGCAGTACTTC. Translating gives CASSQDLVRKYEQYF.

For this clonotype: A read error may be the cause here, since a much bigger clone is one base away. The V and J genes are TRBV20-1 and TRBJ2-3; a possible D gene is TRBD2 (6 bases). The CDR3 length is 13 residues. CDR1 is DFQATT and CDR2 is SNEGSKA in the germline V gene (reference sequence). In nucleotides, the CDR3 is TGCAGTCCGGCTTCGGGGGTCACAGATGCGCAGTATTTT. Translation gives CSPASGVTDAQYF.

In the case of this clonotype: A much larger clone lies one base from this, so it may be a read error. The rearrangement joins TRBV7-8 to TRBJ2-1; D is undetermined. CDR3 length: 17 residues. Looked up from germline, CDR1 is SGHVS and CDR2 is FQNEAQ. CDR3 in DNA: TGTGCCGGCAGCTTACCACCGGGCTTCCCCCCCTACAATGAGCAGTTCTTC. It yields the protein CAGSLPPGFPPYNEQFF.

J is TRBJ2-7 and V is TRBV7-9; 7 bases agree with TRBD1. Gene TRBJ2-5 matches the end of the DNA better, so the J call may be wrong. From germline, CDR1 is SEHNR and CDR2 FQNEAQ (reference sequence). CDR3 length: 14 amino acids. CDR3 amino acids: CASSLLEGAETQYF. CDR3 in DNA: TGTGCCAGCAGCTTATTAGAGGGGGCTGAGACCCAGTACTTC.

This clonotype was recorded at least ten times. This chain joins TRBV28 and TRBJ2-7; 7 bases match TRBD1. This CDR3 spans 13 amino acids. Germline CDR1 MDHEN, CDR2 SYDVKM. Losses at the gene ends were 4 bases for V and 4 bases for J; bases not matched to a gene: 4. For the CDR3, the DNA is TGTGCCAGCAGTTCGACAGGGTATTACGAGCAGTACTTC. This codes for CASSSTGYYEQYF.

The table lists this clonotype with many counts. The chain employs TRBV6-1 and TRBJ2-7, with D possibly TRBD1 on 6 matching bases. Trimming removed 11 bases at V and 5 bases at J, with 19 bases between. Germline V lookup: CDR1 MNHNS, CDR2 SASEGT. The length of the CDR3 is 13 residues. CDR3 DNA: TGTGCCGTTGCCTACAGGGCGCGCGACGAGCAGTACTTC. Its protein product is CAVAYRARDEQYF.

This clonotype was seen at least ten times. The chain recombines TRBV7-2 with TRBJ2-3; D is possibly TRBD1 or TRBD2 (5 bases each). CDR3 length equals 15 residues. Trimming left V 5 bases short and J 4 bases short, with 16 bases between. The V gene's germline CDR1 is SGHTA and CDR2 FQGNSA. CDR3 in amino acids: CASSGDPTRSDTQYF. The CDR3 region has the DNA TGTGCCAGCAGCGGGGACCCAACGAGGTCAGATACGCAGTATTTT.

This clonotype was picked up a small number of times. The chain carries TRBV5-1 and TRBJ1-5; D not certain. This CDR3 is 15 amino acids long. Trimming took off 4 bases at V and 1 base at J, with 12 bases between the two ends. Germline CDR1 is SGHRS and CDR2 is YFSETQ. CDR3 coding DNA: TGCGCCAGCAGCCCCGGGTCGGTGAGCAATCAGCCCCAGCATTTT. Protein sequence: CASSPGSVSNQPQHF.

This chain uses TRBV28 with TRBJ2-3; D unresolved. CDR3 length equals 15 residues. Trimming cost V 4 bases and J 5 bases, with 16 bases left between them. Germline V gene data show CDR1 as MDHEN and CDR2 as SYDVKM. In DNA form, the CDR3 reads TGTGCCAGCAGTTCACTCAGAGGTGGGGAAGATACGCAGTATTTT. It translates to CASSSLRGGEDTQYF.

This clonotype was recorded at least ten times. Here the CDR3 DNA reads TGCAGTGCAACGGGACTAGCGGGAAACTCCTACGAGCAGTACTTC. Encoded protein: CSATGLAGNSYEQYF. The chain combines TRBV20-1 with TRBJ2-7, with 13 bases matching TRBD2. V lost 6 bases and J lost 0; bases outside the gene matches: 5. Germline V gene sequence: CDR1 DFQATT, CDR2 SNEGSKA (reference sequence). The length of the CDR3 is 15 residues.

The CDR3, as DNA: TGTGCCAGCAGTTTATCCCCGTTGGGCGGGGTTTACGAGCAGTACTTC. As protein: CASSLSPLGGVYEQYF. The chain recombines TRBV28 with TRBJ2-7; TRBD2 might be the D (6 bases). In germline, CDR1 is MDHEN, CDR2 SYDVKM. The V end lost 1 base, the J end lost 4 bases, and 17 bases lay between the germline ends. The CDR3 is 16 residues long.

Turning to this clonotype: This may stem from a read error, because a much larger clone lies one nucleotide away. The J gene is TRBJ1-2, the V gene TRBV9; D is perhaps TRBD1 (5 bases). Deletions cut 4 bases from V and 8 bases from J, with 15 bases between. The CDR3 consists of 13 residues. Germline CDR1 and CDR2: SGDLS and YYNGEE. The CDR3 DNA reads as TGTGCCAGCAGCAGTGGGGCATTACTAGGCTACACCTTC. Its protein product is CASSSGALLGYTF.

The V call is TRBV28, the J call TRBJ2-1; 11 nucleotides line up with TRBD2. The J segment lost 13 bases and the V segment lost 8 bases, leaving 10 bases of the junction unmatched. Germline V lookup: CDR1 MDHEN, CDR2 SYDVKM. This CDR3 has 13 residues. CDR3 DNA: TGTGCCAGCTCCGGGACTAGCGGAGAGACCCAGTTCTTC. Translated, it gives CASSGTSGETQFF.

Regarding this clonotype: A read error may explain this, as a much larger clone is one base away. The chain recombines TRBV7-7 with TRBJ2-1; D not certain. In germline, CDR1 is SSHAT, CDR2 FNYEAQ (reference sequence). CDR3 length: 14 residues. CDR3 coding DNA: TGTGTTAGCAGCGAGGCCCCCCTTTACAATGAGCAGTTCTTC. This translates into CVSSEAPLYNEQFF.

V is TRBV10-3 and J is TRBJ2-5, with TRBD2 as a possible D gene (6 bases). With 4 bases removed from V and 3 bases from J, the gap between germline ends came to 9 bases. Germline V gene sequence: CDR1 ENHRY, CDR2 SYGVKD. The CDR3 totals 13 residues. The chain's CDR3 is CAISAGEEETQYF. CDR3 DNA sequence: TGTGCCATCAGTGCGGGGGAAGAAGAGACCCAGTACTTC.

V gene TRBV11-3 combines with J gene TRBJ2-3; maybe TRBD2 (6 bases). V was trimmed by 5 bases and J by 1 base, leaving 13 bases between them. Germline V lookup: CDR1 SGHNT, CDR2 YENEEA. This CDR3 has 15 amino acids. CDR3 coding DNA: TGTGCCAGCAGCAAAGCGGGCGGGGGCACAGATACGCAGTATTTT. As protein: CASSKAGGGTDTQYF.

A few counts support this clonotype. The chain employs TRBV12-3 or TRBV12-4 and TRBJ2-3; D not certain. V lost 4 bases, J lost 2 bases, and 10 bases lay in between. This CDR3 has 14 amino acids. CDR3 region: CASSSRATTDTQYF. CDR3 nucleotides: TGTGCCAGCAGTTCTCGAGCGACCACAGATACGCAGTATTTT.

This clonotype was seen at least ten times. The chain joins TRBV24-1 to TRBJ2-1; D ambiguous. V was cut by 2 bases and J by 4 bases, with 14 bases left in between. Germline V gene sequence: CDR1 KGHDR, CDR2 SFDVKD. The CDR3 covers 16 residues. CDR3 protein: CATSDSGTARYNEQFF. In nucleotides, the CDR3 is TGTGCCACCAGTGATTCTGGCACAGCCCGGTACAATGAGCAGTTCTTC.